The clone carrying this T cell receptor (beta chain) was recorded a few times. The antigen remains undetermined. With a much larger clone just one base away, this may be a read error. The unsorted libraries had their origin in 2 million PBMCs stored at -80 C. These data come from a study of neurological immune-mediated disorders. TCRdb reprocessed the 5' RACE reads with MiXCR, giving one entry per CDR3 protein. The sample holds 90,000 to 150,000 distinct CDR3 sequences, more than 2.5% seen once. Broader study findings: Phylogenetic grouping placed 18 of 34 multiple sclerosis patients' repertoires in one related-CDR3 cluster, a possible signature. Private repertoires in all groups were suggested, as expanded clones shared no CDR3 amino acid sequences across subjects. HTLV-1-associated myelopathy displayed the greatest TCR clonal expansion, and multiple sclerosis exhibited the smallest, lower than that of healthy controls.

Between the trimmed V and J ends, which lost 6 bases and 9 bases, there was a span of 18 bases. The CDR3 has 15 amino acids. Germline loops: CDR1 MNHEY, CDR2 SVGEGT. The sample consisted of PBMCs. The source is a woman aged 25 to 39 with multiple sclerosis. The chain carries TRBV6-2 or TRBV6-3 and TRBJ1-6, with no clear D. In DNA, the CDR3 is TGTGCCAGCAGAGGGAAAGGCCTGAGTAGTTCACCCCTCCACTTT. Amino acid sequence: CASRGKGLSSSPLHF.